This TCR beta chain stems from a study of OX40 agonist ivuxolimab in advanced cancers. The study's findings and limits: Among the least clonally expanded were partial responders at 0.1-3.0 mg/kg. CD8+ T cells (on average) carried more expanded clones than CD4+ T cells.

Germline V CDR1 and CDR2: MNHNY, SVGAGI (reference sequence). The germline V and J ends were trimmed by 5 bases and 6 bases, with 14 bases remaining between them. The CDR3 is 13 amino acids. The count of this clone is one. Its antigen is not identified. Using immunoSEQ multiplex PCR, the repertoire was profiled, and TCRdb retains in-frame clones only, with some absent. The sample holds 70,000 to 95,000 clones, about 91% seen once. The receptor comes from an adult with an advanced solid tumor such as melanoma, head and neck, liver or kidney cancer. The rearrangement joins TRBV6-6 to TRBJ2-7, with D uncertain. Sequencing was performed on CD4+ or CD8+ T cells sorted from blood, taken in a trial of the OX40 agonist ivuxolimab. CDR3 in amino acids: CASSVRIDAEQYF. In DNA, the CDR3 is TGTGCCAGCAGTGTCAGAATAGATGCCGAGCAGTACTTC.